The rows below give T cell receptor beta chains drawn from one sample of a study of T cell responses to AZD1222 COVID-19 vaccine. Data came from immunoSEQ multiplex PCR; TCRdb stores just in-frame clones and leaves some out. This sample yields some 110,000 clones, of which about 90% are seen a single time; 7.5% belongs to the top ten. Sequenced material: peripheral blood, taken on day 0 of AZD1222 vaccination. These receptors all stem from an adult in good health. The CDR3 runs from the conserved cysteine through the conserved F or W. A D gene is named only where the DNA matches it firmly. A row's size may be missing; if present it is once, few, many or a size class.

D,V,J,size,DNA,CDR3
TRBD2,TRBV27,TRBJ2-7,.,TGTGCCAGCAGTCGAAGACTAGCTCGGGAGCGTGAGCAGTACTTC,CASSRRLAREREQYF
.,TRBV2,TRBJ1-1,.,TGTGCCAGCAGGGGGGGAGAAGCTTTCTTT,CASRGGEAFF
.,TRBV6-6,TRBJ1-6,.,TGTGCCAGCACCCCTTTGGGCGACAATTCACCCCTCCACTTT,CASTPLGDNSPLHF
.,TRBV5-1,TRBJ2-7,.,TGCGCCAGCAGCTTCGGGTACGACGAGCAGTACTTC,CASSFGYDEQYF
.,TRBV15,TRBJ1-1,.,TGTGCCACCAGCAGAGCGGGGTATAGCACTGAAGCTTTCTTT,CATSRAGYSTEAFF
.,TRBV19,TRBJ1-5,.,TGTGCCAGTAAGACGGCTAGATATAGCAATCAGCCCCAGCATTTT,CASKTARYSNQPQHF
TRBD2,TRBV5-4,TRBJ2-7,.,TGTGCCAGCAGCGAGGGAGGGGTTCGCGAGCAGTACTTC,CASSEGGVREQYF
TRBD1,TRBV6-5,TRBJ1-6,.,TGTGCCAGCAGAACGAGGGGGCGCTTTTCACCCCTCCACTTT,CASRTRGRFSPLHF
.,TRBV5-1,TRBJ2-1,.,TGCGCCAGCAGCTTGTTTGACCTTGGGCGGGAGCAGTTCTTC,CASSLFDLGREQFF
.,TRBV7-9,TRBJ2-2,.,TGTGCCAGCAGCTTATCGGGGGAGGTCACCGGGGAGCTGTTTTTT,CASSLSGEVTGELFF
TRBD2,TRBV27,TRBJ2-2,.,TGTGCCAGCAGTGGACTAGCGGGGGACACCGGGGAGCTGTTTTTT,CASSGLAGDTGELFF
.,TRBV5-4,TRBJ2-3,.,TGTGCCAGCGTCCTTGGGGGAGGAGGTCTAGATACGCAGTATTTT,CASVLGGGGLDTQYF
TRBD1,TRBV15,TRBJ1-5,.,TGTGCCGCGGGGACAGACAATCAGCCCCAGCATTTT,CAAGTDNQPQHF
.,TRBV2,TRBJ1-2,.,TGTGCCAGCAATCGCCCGGGCTATGGCTACACCTTC,CASNRPGYGYTF
.,TRBV28,TRBJ2-2,.,TGTGCCAGCAGGCTACAGGGTCCAGGAGCCGGGGAGCTGTTTTTT,CASRLQGPGAGELFF
.,TRBV19,TRBJ1-5,.,TGTGCCAGTAGTGCCTCCGTTCTCACAGGGAACCTCCAGCCCCAGCATTTT,CASSASVLTGNLQPQHF
.,TRBV4-2,TRBJ1-4,.,TGTGCCAGCAGCCAAGATTCGGACAGTCTTAATGAAAAACTGTTTTTT,CASSQDSDSLNEKLFF
TRBD1,TRBV9,TRBJ1-2,.,TGTGCCAGCAGCCCCCGGACAGGCCTTACTAACTATGGCTACACCTTC,CASSPRTGLTNYGYTF
.,TRBV5-4,TRBJ2-7,.,TGTGCCAGCAGCTTGGACCAAACAGGCTACGAGCAGTACTTC,CASSLDQTGYEQYF
.,TRBV3-1/TRBV3-2,TRBJ1-5,.,TGTGCCAGCAGTCAAGGACAGTCGTCAAATCAGCCCCAGCATTTT,CASSQGQSSNQPQHF
.,TRBV6-1,TRBJ2-2,.,TGTGCCAGCAGTGATCAGGGGAACACCGGGGAGCTGTTTTTT,CASSDQGNTGELFF
.,TRBV9,TRBJ1-4,.,TGTGCCAGCAGCCCAGAGGGGGGCCTTAATGAAAAACTGTTTTTT,CASSPEGGLNEKLFF
.,TRBV7-3,TRBJ1-1,once,TGTGCCAGCAGCTCCATGGGGAGGAACACTGAAGCTTTCTTT,CASSSMGRNTEAFF
.,TRBV20-1,TRBJ2-1,.,TGCAGTGCAGGGCAGTATGAGCAGTTCTTC,CSAGQYEQFF
TRBD1,TRBV2,TRBJ2-1,.,TGTGCCGGCCACCCGGGACAGGTCCTCGGGGGTGAGCAGTTCTTC,CAGHPGQVLGGEQFF
.,TRBV27,TRBJ1-4,.,TGTGCCAGCAGCCTGGGAGGGGCGAGGGAAAAACTGTTTTTT,CASSLGGAREKLFF
TRBD2,TRBV6-5,TRBJ2-5,.,TGTGCCAGCAGTTTGCGCGGGGGGGCTGGTGAGACCCAGTACTTC,CASSLRGGAGETQYF